This T cell receptor beta chain was identified during a study of regulatory T cells in long-lasting Graves disease (dated by TCRdb to about 2021). Some background on the complete study: In the newly diagnosed Graves' disease group, patients had been taking antithyroid drugs for less than 3 months. Patients with persistent Graves' disease were compared with patients with newly diagnosed Graves' disease using TCR sequencing and RNA sequencing of peripheral blood. TCR sequencing covered about 13 persistent and approximately 20 newly diagnosed Graves' disease patients, 33 samples in total. The study took place in China and was registered as a clinical trial. Beyond this particular receptor, the publication reports: Persistent disease showed preferential use of TRBV28, TRBJ1-2 and TRBJ2-5, whereas newly diagnosed disease favored TRBV20-1 and TRBJ2-1. As a limitation, the authors acknowledged that the small sample size may reduce accuracy. Patients with persistent disease shared more public clonotypes (over 2,500) than newly diagnosed patients did (around 930). The study examined only peripheral blood because the primary lesion, thyroid tissue, could not be accessed. Compared with newly diagnosed patients, patients with persistent Graves' disease had lower TCR Shannon entropy and fewer highly expanded clones, which suggests clonal expansion. Only the TCR beta chain was sequenced and analyzed.

This clonotype was picked up many times. No antigen is known for it. Base quality data are lacking; no much larger clone is found one base away. The time point label for this specimen denotes: newly diagnosed GD, antithyroid drugs for less than 3 months. For both TCR sequencing and RNA sequencing, RNA was extracted from PBMCs in TRIzol. The diagnosis of Graves' disease followed American Thyroid Association guidelines. Patients for the study were recruited at an endocrinology department in Xi'an, China. Each patient gave roughly 8.4 milliliters of peripheral blood, collected in an EDTA anticoagulant tube. Ficoll Paque Plus density gradient separation was used to isolate PBMCs, and no further T cell sorting was done. An Agilent 2100 Bioanalyzer and agarose gel were used to assess RNA quality, and a NanoDrop 2000 was used to measure RNA concentration. V is pared back by 1 base and J by 0 bases, with 15 bases lying between the germline termini. The CDR3 starts with the cysteine, ends with the phenylalanine, and has 17 residues. The read is trimmed to its CDR3 DNA, 51 bases read in frame from base 1. CDR1 and CDR2 were assigned from the germline V gene (reference sequence) as DFQATT and SNEGSKA.

The method was multiplex PCR. The data were produced on an Illumina HiSeq 4000. iRepertoire HTBI primers and Arm-PCR amplification of CDR3 regions were used to construct TCR beta libraries. Gel purification was performed on PCR products prior to sequencing. The authors' analysis ran thus. Gene usage analysis of CDR3 amino acid clonotypes used the 60 to 75 TRBV and about 13 TRBJ segments found across samples. Filtered high-quality paired reads were merged into contigs using COPE and FqMerger. BLAST was used to align contigs to IMGT TRBV, TRBD and TRBJ reference genes, with CDR3 defined following IMGT. Clonotypes above 0.1% frequency were classified as highly expanded clones. Repertoire diversity was measured by Shannon entropy, and V-J evenness by the Gini coefficient. Clonotypes shared by more than one individual were considered public. The public reads were run again by TCRdb, first through fastp at Q25 and then through MiXCR, and only productive beta chains were kept. Rows with a matching CDR3 protein are joined into one entry that keeps the most common DNA and genes. Clone size and V and J calls follow TCRdb, not the original study. The sample records roughly 430,000 distinct CDR3 sequences, 16% of which are singletons. Of the sample, over 8.5% is held by the ten largest clones.

These data also formed part of another study, on T cells in Graves' hyperthyroidism and ophthalmopathy. The second source states: Stable Graves' hyperthyroidism was defined as no progression to ophthalmopathy during 18 months of follow-up. Hyperthyroidism patients were aged 18 to 65 years and newly diagnosed, with disease duration of less than 2 months. Any patient with an uncontrolled infection, another autoimmune disease, pregnancy or lactation was excluded. Clinical symptoms, serum thyroxine and TRAb, thyroid ultrasound, and orbital computed tomography formed the basis for the diagnoses. The first round of RT-PCR for the TCR CDR3 was performed with the HTBI primer set and the Qiagen OneStep RT-PCR kit. Blood samples also contained most of the expanded thyroid clonotypes (frequency above 0.001), which suggests that blood repertoires may reflect thyroid immune responses. Ophthalmopathy was separated from stable hyperthyroidism by a 13 V-J signature model, with approximately 90% sensitivity and roughly 81% specificity obtained in cross-validation and 80%/75% obtained in testing. In validation, progression to ophthalmopathy was predicted by the model with nearly 71% sensitivity and 72.22% specificity, a median of about 6.4 months before onset. A discovery cohort of around 98 patients, approximately 45 with Graves' ophthalmopathy and over 55 with stable Graves' hyperthyroidism, was used to find distinguishing TCR V-J signatures. Prospective prediction of ophthalmopathy was tested in an independent validation cohort of 18 to 20 hyperthyroidism patients and 15 to 17 patients who later progressed to ophthalmopathy. The 75 to 100 discovery patients were divided at random into training and test sets in a 7:3 ratio. In addition, the study compared T-cell repertoires in thyroid tissue and in blood from 6 or 7 Graves' hyperthyroidism patients. After blood sampling, hyperthyroidism patients were treated with methimazole at a starting dose of 30 mg daily, and ophthalmopathy patients were treated with high-dose intravenous methylprednisolone. Libraries were constructed in a second round of multiplex PCR, after which size selection and purification were performed. Paired-end sequencing of the libraries was performed with 100 bp reads on an Illumina HiSeq2000. SOAPnuke was used to process the raw data, removing reads that contained adapters or uncalled bases, had a mean Phred below 15, or lacked an exact match to the constant primer or identifier. COPE v1.2.5 was used to merge high-quality paired reads, and clonotypes were defined as unique nucleotide sequences. Clonotypes were aligned to IMGT TRBV, TRBD and TRBJ reference segments using MiTCR v1.1. The analysis was restricted to V-J combinations with a frequency above 0.0001, which together covered 98% to 99.2% of the repertoires. A TCS score was defined as the ratio of F50 (clonal expansion) to E x V (chaos), with BLOSUM62-based TCRdist applied between CDR3 peptides within each V-J. Welch's t-statistics and random forest reduced around 550 V-J features to about 13, which were used in a naive Bayes classifier (R e1071). Sample size was not statistically predetermined, and investigators were not blinded to group allocation. TCR Vbeta CDR3 sequencing of 120 to 150 peripheral blood samples (43 ophthalmopathy, about 74 hyperthyroidism and roughly 17 progressor patients) is reported in the paper.

This specimen was peripheral blood mononuclear cells (PBMCs), taken at new diagnosis, from a patient treated with antithyroid drugs. The source is a woman aged 25 to 39 with Graves disease. Donor details come from another sample of the same person, matched by shared clones. The sequence joins TRBV20-1 to TRBJ2-2; the D gene is not confidently resolved. The CDR3 reads as follows: CSARVLGQFANTGELFF. Read as DNA, the sequence is TGCAGTGCTAGAGTGCTGGGTCAATTCGCGAACACCGGGGAGCTGTTTTTT.